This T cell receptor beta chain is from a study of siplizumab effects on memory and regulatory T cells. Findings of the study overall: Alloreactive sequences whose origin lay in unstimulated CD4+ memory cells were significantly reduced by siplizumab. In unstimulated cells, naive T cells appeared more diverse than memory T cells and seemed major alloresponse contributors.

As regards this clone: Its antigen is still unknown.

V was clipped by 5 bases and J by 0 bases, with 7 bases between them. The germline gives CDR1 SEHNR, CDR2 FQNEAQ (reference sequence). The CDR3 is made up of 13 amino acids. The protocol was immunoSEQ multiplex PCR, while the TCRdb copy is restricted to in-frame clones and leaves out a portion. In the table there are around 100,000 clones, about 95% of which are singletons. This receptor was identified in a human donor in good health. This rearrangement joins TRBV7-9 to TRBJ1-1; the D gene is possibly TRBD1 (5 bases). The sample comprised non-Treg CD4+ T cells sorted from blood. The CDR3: CASSRDLNTEAFF. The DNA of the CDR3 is TGTGCCAGCAGCCGGGACCTGAACACTGAAGCTTTCTTT.